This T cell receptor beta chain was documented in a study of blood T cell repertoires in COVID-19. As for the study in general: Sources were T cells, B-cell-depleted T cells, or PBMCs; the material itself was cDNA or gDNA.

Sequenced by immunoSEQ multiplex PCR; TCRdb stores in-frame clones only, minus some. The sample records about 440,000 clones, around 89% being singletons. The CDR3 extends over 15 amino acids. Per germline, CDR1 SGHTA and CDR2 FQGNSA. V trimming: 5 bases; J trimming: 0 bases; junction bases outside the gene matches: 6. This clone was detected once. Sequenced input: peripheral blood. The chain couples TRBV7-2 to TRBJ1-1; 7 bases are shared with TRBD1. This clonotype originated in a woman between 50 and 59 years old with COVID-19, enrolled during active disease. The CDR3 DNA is TGTGCCAGCAGCCCGCTGACAGGGATGAACACTGAAGCTTTCTTT. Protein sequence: CASSPLTGMNTEAFF.